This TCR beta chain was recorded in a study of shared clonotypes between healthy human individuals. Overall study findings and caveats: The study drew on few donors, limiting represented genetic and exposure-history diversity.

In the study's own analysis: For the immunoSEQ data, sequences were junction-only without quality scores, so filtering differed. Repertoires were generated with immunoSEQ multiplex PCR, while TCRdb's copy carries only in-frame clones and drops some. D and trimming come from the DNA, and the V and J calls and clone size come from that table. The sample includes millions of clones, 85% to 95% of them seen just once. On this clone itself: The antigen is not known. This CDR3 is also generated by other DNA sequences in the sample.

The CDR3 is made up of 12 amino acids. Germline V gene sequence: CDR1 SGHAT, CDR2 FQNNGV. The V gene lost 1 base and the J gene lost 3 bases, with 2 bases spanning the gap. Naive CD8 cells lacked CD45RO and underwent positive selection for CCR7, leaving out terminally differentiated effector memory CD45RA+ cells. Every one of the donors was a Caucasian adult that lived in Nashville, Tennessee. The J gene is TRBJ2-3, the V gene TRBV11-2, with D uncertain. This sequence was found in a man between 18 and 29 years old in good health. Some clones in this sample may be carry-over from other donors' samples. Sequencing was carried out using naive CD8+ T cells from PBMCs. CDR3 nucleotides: TGTGCCAGCAGCTTAGCGACAGATACGCAGTATTTT. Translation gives CASSLATDTQYF. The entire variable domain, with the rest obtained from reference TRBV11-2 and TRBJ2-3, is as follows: EAGVAQSPRYKIIEKRQSVAFWCNPISGHATLYWYQQILGQGPKLLIQFQNNGVVDDSQLPKDRFSAERLKGVDSTLKIQPAKLEDSAVYLCASSLATDTQYFGPGTRLTVL.